A selection of T cell receptor beta chains follows, all from one sample in a study of shared clonotypes between healthy human individuals. Here immunoSEQ multiplex PCR was the method, and the copy in TCRdb shows in-frame clones only, minus some. The data show about 470,000 clones, 79% seen once. The specimen sequenced was PBMCs. The receptors shown here come from a woman aged 35 to 49 in good health. Some clones in this sample may be carry-over from other donors' samples. CDR3s include the opening cysteine and the closing phenylalanine or tryptophan. The D gene is left open where the match is weak. Clone size, where shown, is once, few, many, or a class for clones that have expanded.

length,J,V,D,size,DNA,CDR3
14,TRBJ2-7,TRBV5-4,TRBD1,.,TGTGCCAGCAGCTTGCGACAGGGGGCGGTCGAGCAGTACTTC,CASSLRQGAVEQYF
13,TRBJ2-1,TRBV4-2,.,.,TGTGCCAGCAGCTTATCCCAGGGACGGGCGGTGTTCTTC,CASSLSQGRAVFF
20,TRBJ2-3,TRBV28,TRBD2,.,TGTGCCAGCGAAACAGGTTGGGGCACTAGCGGGATGGGGGCGCCGGATACGCAGTATTTT,CASETGWGTSGMGAPDTQYF
15,TRBJ2-7,TRBV27,TRBD2,.,TGTGCCAGCAGTTTAGGCCTAGCGGGAGCCCACGAGCAGTACTTC,CASSLGLAGAHEQYF
14,TRBJ1-4,TRBV7-9,TRBD1,.,TGTGCCAGCAGTCGGGACAGGGGTGGTGAAAAACTGTTTTTT,CASSRDRGGEKLFF
15,TRBJ1-2,TRBV9,.,.,TGTGCCAGCAGCTCCCGACAGGCCTCTAACTATGGCTACACCTTC,CASSSRQASNYGYTF
16,TRBJ2-2,TRBV4-1,TRBD2,.,TGCGCCAGCAGCCAAGACCCGGGAGGGGGCACCGGGGAGCTGTTTTTT,CASSQDPGGGTGELFF
14,TRBJ2-7,TRBV6-5,.,.,TGTGCCAGCAGCCCGGGACACCCTTTTGAAGAGCAGTACTTC,CASSPGHPFEEQYF
15,TRBJ1-2,TRBV5-4,TRBD1,many,TGTGCCAGCAGCTTGGTGGGACAGATTAACTATGGCTACACCTTC,CASSLVGQINYGYTF
16,TRBJ2-1,TRBV5-5,TRBD2,.,TGTGCCAGCAGCCTAGGACTAGCGGGAGTCATCGATGAGCAGTTCTTC,CASSLGLAGVIDEQFF
13,TRBJ2-7,TRBV30,.,.,TGTGCCTGGAGTGTAGGCAGGGCTTACGAGCAGTACTTC,CAWSVGRAYEQYF
14,TRBJ1-3,TRBV28,.,.,TGTGCCAGCAAACCAGGGCTCTCTGGAAACACCATATATTTT,CASKPGLSGNTIYF
17,TRBJ2-1,TRBV5-1,TRBD1,.,TGCGCCAGCAGCTGGAATTTACAGGGGAGCTCCTACAATGAGCAGTTCTTC,CASSWNLQGSSYNEQFF
11,TRBJ2-5,TRBV28,.,.,TGTGCCAGCAGTCCGTCAGAGACCCAGTACTTC,CASSPSETQYF
14,TRBJ1-1,TRBV30,.,.,TGTGCCTGGAGTTCGGGCGGCGCGAACACTGAAGCTTTCTTT,CAWSSGGANTEAFF
15,TRBJ2-5,TRBV6-6,TRBD1,.,TGTGCCAGCAGTTACTTGGGACAGGGAGTTAGGACCCAGTACTTC,CASSYLGQGVRTQYF
14,TRBJ2-7,TRBV5-4,.,.,TGTGCCAGCAGCCCGACCGGGAGAACCTACGAGCAGTACTTC,CASSPTGRTYEQYF
16,TRBJ1-1,TRBV2,TRBD1,.,TGTGCCAGCAGTGAGAACAGGGGACTGATGAACACTGAAGCTTTCTTT,CASSENRGLMNTEAFF
17,TRBJ2-7,TRBV2,.,few,TGTGCCAGCAGTGAAGCGCTTGGGTTAGCGGACTCCTACGAGCAGTACTTC,CASSEALGLADSYEQYF
18,TRBJ2-7,TRBV5-6,TRBD1,.,TGTGCCAGCAGCAAAGACCGGGACAGGACCTCTTACTCCTACGAGCAGTACTTC,CASSKDRDRTSYSYEQYF
15,TRBJ2-7,TRBV28,TRBD1,.,TGTGCCAGCAGTTCCGAGCTCCGGGACAGGGACGAGCAGTACTTC,CASSSELRDRDEQYF
15,TRBJ2-1,TRBV25-1,TRBD1,.,TGTGCCAGCAGTGACCGGGACAGGGGTTGGAATGAGCAGTTCTTC,CASSDRDRGWNEQFF
16,TRBJ1-1,TRBV2,TRBD1,.,TGTGCCAGCAGCCCCAGGGGAACAGGGGGCGGCACTGAAGCTTTCTTT,CASSPRGTGGGTEAFF
15,TRBJ2-1,TRBV19,TRBD1,.,TGTGCCAGTATCATGCCCCCGGGACAGTACAATGAGCAGTTCTTC,CASIMPPGQYNEQFF
16,TRBJ2-7,TRBV18,TRBD1,.,TGTGCCAGCTCACCATTTGCGGGACAGGGTTTTGTTGAGCAGTACTTC,CASSPFAGQGFVEQYF